This TCR beta chain was documented in a study of T-cell reconstitution after alpha-beta-depleted transplantation in children (dated by TCRdb to the mid-2010s). Notes on the research overall: Using TCR repertoire profiling, the study quantitatively followed how T-cell immune reconstitution unfolded in children after TCRalphabeta/CD19-depleted allogeneic hematopoietic cell transplantation.

This clonotype was counted a few times. The antigen it binds to is not known. It has no much larger one-base neighbor in the sample; base qualities were not kept. Study-level results and caveats: Over subsequent months, a decline in hyperexpanded clone frequencies was noted, and after one year, T-cell counts and TCRbeta diversity were mostly ascribed to newly produced T cells. The high TCRbeta diversity at day 60 in some patients was ascribed to recipient T cells and intrathymic progenitors that had survived conditioning. Apparently early alphabetaT-cell count recovery about two months after transplant reportedly relied on only several hundred rapidly expanded clones derived from non-depleted graft cells.

The receptor library was made with PCR. TCRdb names Illumina HiSeq 2500 as the instrument used. Molecular barcoding was employed in the preparation of TCR libraries, with unique molecular identifiers being used to normalize TCRbeta repertoire quantification. Starting from the raw public reads, TCRdb applied fastp trimming at Q25, assembled clones with MiXCR and retained in-frame beta chains. Each CDR3 protein gets just one entry, which takes the most common genes and DNA from the rows behind it. The sample profile shows just under 250,000 distinct CDR3 sequences; about 23% of them were found once. 2% to 3% of the sample lies in the top ten. The sample's treatment or condition label, decoded: allogeneic hematopoietic cell transplantation with graft depleted of TCRalphabeta T cells and CD19 B cells. TCRalphabeta/CD19-depleted allogeneic hematopoietic cell grafts were given to the transplant recipients, all of whom were children.

CDR1 and CDR2, looked up from the germline V gene, are SGDLS and YYNGEE. Including the terminal cysteine and phenylalanine, the CDR3 comprises 14 residues. Solely the CDR3 DNA is kept, with 42 bases framed from the first base. The V end loses 0 bases and the J end loses 2 bases, and a stretch of 8 bases separates them. The sequence derives from a girl aged 2-9 years with Fanconi anemia, due to receive a stem cell transplant. Recombination linked TRBV9 to TRBJ1-2; the D gene is perhaps TRBD1, from 6 matching bases. The input for sequencing was PBMCs, taken before TCRalphabeta/CD19-depleted stem cell transplant. The nucleotide sequence reads TGTGCCAGCAGCGTAGACAGGGCAAACTATGGCTACACCTTC. Translated, it gives CASSVDRANYGYTF.